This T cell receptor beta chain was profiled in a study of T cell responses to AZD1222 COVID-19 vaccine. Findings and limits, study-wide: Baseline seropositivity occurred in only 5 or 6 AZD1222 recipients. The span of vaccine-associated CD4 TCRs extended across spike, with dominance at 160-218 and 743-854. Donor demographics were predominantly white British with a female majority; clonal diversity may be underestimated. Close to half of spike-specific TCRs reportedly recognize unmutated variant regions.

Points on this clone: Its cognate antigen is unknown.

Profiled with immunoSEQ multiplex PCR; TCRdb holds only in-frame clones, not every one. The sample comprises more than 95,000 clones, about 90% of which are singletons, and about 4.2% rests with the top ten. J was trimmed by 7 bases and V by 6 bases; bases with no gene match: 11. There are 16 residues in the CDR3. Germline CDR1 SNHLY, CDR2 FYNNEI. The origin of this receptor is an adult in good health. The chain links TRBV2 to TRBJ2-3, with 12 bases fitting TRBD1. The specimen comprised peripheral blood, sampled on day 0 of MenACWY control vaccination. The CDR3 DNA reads TGTGCCAGCAGGGGACAGGGGGCCGGAGCCCAACATACGCAGTATTTT. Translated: CASRGQGAGAQHTQYF.